The entry below describes one TCR beta chain. Its antigen is currently unknown. This sample was taken from a study of blood T cells in healthy people across ages. Study-wide results and limits: Long-lived donors exceeded aged donors in naive CD4+ cells and diversity. Observed TCR beta diversity showed a strong correlation with the percentage of naive T cells as measured by flow cytometry.

Sample-barcoded 5' priming and a J-beta primer mix drove a second PCR of about 6 to 12 cycles. The study obtained at least 3 million CDR3-containing paired-end reads from every sample. A single record per CDR3 protein comes from TCRdb applying MiXCR to the 5' RACE reads. Seen here are some 860,000 distinct CDR3 sequences, more than 55% observed once, and the top ten hold about 26%. The study recruited healthy Caucasian donors from Russia who were aged about 6 to 100. V lost 0 bases and J lost 3, with 9 bases in between. The CDR3 is 15 residues long. The rearrangement links TRBV12-3 or TRBV12-4 to TRBJ1-5; D remains ambiguous. Specimen: blood. The source is a middle-aged man in good health. The CDR3 bases are TGTGCCAGCAGTTTAGCGGCCAGCGACAATCAGCCCCAGCATTTT. Amino acids: CASSLAASDNQPQHF.